Shown below are 11 T cell receptor beta chains from a single sample sequenced in a study of T cell repertoires in aging, cancer and after chemotherapy. TCR beta rearrangements were amplified from peripheral blood genomic DNA. TRB rearrangements spanning V, D and J were amplified using mixed TRB-A/B primers. TCRdb re-analysed the multiplex PCR reads in MiXCR, keeping a single row per CDR3 protein. The sample holds roughly 12,000 distinct CDR3 sequences, approximately 40% seen once. Sequenced material: blood. All receptors come from a human donor in good health. The donor label of this sample is uncertain.

This chain uses TRBV12-3 or TRBV12-4 with TRBJ2-4; 8 nucleotides match TRBD1. V gave up 6 bases and J gave up 3 bases; unmatched junction bases: 7. The CDR3 spans 15 residues. CDR3 residues: CASRETGVGKNIQYF. Written as DNA, the CDR3 is TGTGCCAGCAGGGAGACAGGGGTCGGCAAAAACATTCAGTACTTC.

This clonotype was detected once. The V call is TRBV6-2 or TRBV6-3, the J call TRBJ2-7; 9 bases map to TRBD1. Germline CDR1 MNHEY, CDR2 SVGEGT. With V trimmed by 6 bases and J by 0 bases, 3 bases remained unmatched. The CDR3 has 14 amino acids. The CDR3 sequence: CASRGQGPSYEQYF. The CDR3 DNA is TGTGCCAGCAGGGGACAGGGACCCTCCTACGAGCAGTACTTC.

J is TRBJ2-1 and V is TRBV5-4; 7 nucleotides agree with TRBD1. Unmatched junction bases numbered 9, after V lost 5 bases and J lost 4 bases. Germline CDR1 and CDR2: SGHNT and YYREEE (reference sequence). The CDR3 extends over 15 amino acids. The CDR3 bases are TGTGCCAGCAGTCGGGACAGTGAGTCGTACAATGAGCAGTTCTTC. Its translation: CASSRDSESYNEQFF.

In its sample, this clonotype ranks as medium-sized. The chain uses TRBV29-1 and TRBJ2-2; D is unclear. Germline CDR1 is SQVTM and CDR2 is ANQGSEA. Trimming pared 5 bases from V and 4 bases from J, leaving 8 bases between. The CDR3 contains 12 residues. In nucleotides, the CDR3 is TGCAGCGTTATTACTCCCACCGGGGAGCTGTTTTTT. Translation gives CSVITPTGELFF.

This clonotype is medium-sized (0.01 to 0.1%) in the sample. The V gene is TRBV19, the J gene TRBJ2-3; TRBD2 matches at 14 bases. This CDR3 spans 17 amino acids. Germline V gene data show CDR1 as LNHDA and CDR2 as SQIVND (reference sequence). The V segment lost 5 bases and the J segment 3 bases; nucleotides outside the gene matches: 7. In nucleotides, the CDR3 is TGTGCCAGTAGTGCTGGGACTAGCGGGAGTAGGACAGATACGCAGTATTTT. Its translation is CASSAGTSGSRTDTQYF.

By its share, this clonotype is medium-sized. V gene TRBV19 combines with J gene TRBJ2-5; possibly TRBD2 for D (5 bases). Trimming removed 5 bases at V and 4 bases at J, with 17 bases between. Germline V CDR1 and CDR2: LNHDA, SQIVND (reference sequence). The CDR3 covers 15 residues. The CDR3 coding sequence is TGTGCCAGTAGTCCCTGGGCTAGCTGGGGAGAGACCCAGTACTTC. Translating gives CASSPWASWGETQYF.

The gene calls are TRBV6-5 and TRBJ2-3, with a tentative D call TRBD2 (6 bases). V was cut by 0 bases and J by 3 bases, with 10 bases left in between. Germline values: CDR1 MNHEY, CDR2 SVGAGI. This CDR3 has 15 amino acids. CDR3 in amino acids: CASSYSGRWTDTQYF. DNA for the CDR3: TGTGCCAGCAGTTACTCAGGGAGGTGGACAGATACGCAGTATTTT.

The rearrangement uses TRBV10-3 and TRBJ2-7, with D hard to call. CDR3 size: 15 residues. The germline CDR1 and CDR2 sequences are ENHRY and SYGVKD. The V gene lost 10 bases and the J gene lost 7 bases, with 26 bases spanning the gap. CDR3 protein: CASRVGVDRYNEQYF. In nucleotides, the CDR3 is TGTGCCAGCCGGGTCGGAGTGGATCGGTACAATGAGCAGTACTTC.

CDR3: CAWSSGSVILYGELFF. The DNA of the CDR3 is TGTGCCTGGAGCTCCGGGTCCGTCATATTGTACGGGGAGCTGTTTTTT. The rearrangement uses TRBV30 and TRBJ2-2, with D unresolved. Trimming removed 3 bases at V and 7 bases at J, with 21 bases between. Germline V CDR1 and CDR2: GTSNPN, SVGIG (reference sequence). This CDR3 is 16 amino acids long.

In this sample, this clonotype turned up a few times. The V gene is TRBV5-6, the J gene TRBJ1-2; D call uncertain. The CDR3 is 12 residues long. V was cut by 4 bases and J by 2 bases, with 6 bases left in between. Looked up from germline, CDR1 is SGHDT and CDR2 is YYEEEE. CDR3 DNA: TGTGCCAGCAGCCTGGACAACTATGGCTACACCTTC. Translation: CASSLDNYGYTF.

This clonotype came up a few times. The J gene is TRBJ2-5, the V gene TRBV15, with D tentatively TRBD1 or TRBD2 (5 bases each). The CDR3 runs 16 residues. Deletions cut 4 bases from V and 1 base from J, with 16 bases between. The germline CDR1 and CDR2 sequences are LNHNV and YYDKDF (reference sequence). The CDR3 spells CATSIRPGPSQETQYF. CDR3 bases: TGTGCCACCAGCATAAGACCGGGACCCAGCCAAGAGACCCAGTACTTC. The variable domain in full, completed from reference TRBV15 and TRBJ2-5, reads DAMVIQNPRYQVTQFGKPVTLSCSQTLNHNVMYWYQQKSSQAPKLLFHYYDKDFNNEADTPDNFQSRRPNTSFCFLDIRSPGLGDTAMYLCATSIRPGPSQETQYFGPGTRLLVL.